What follows are 10 T cell receptor beta chains derived from one specimen sequenced in a study of blood T cell repertoires in COVID-19. Using immunoSEQ multiplex PCR, the repertoire was profiled, and TCRdb retains in-frame clones only, with some absent. Among 35,000 to 50,000 clones listed, approximately 90% were seen once. Sequencing was done on a sample of peripheral blood. These receptors originate from a human donor in a cohort sampled during active COVID-19.

The CDR3 sequence is CASSAHRAEQPQHF. The CDR3 coding sequence is TGTGCCAGCAGCGCTCACAGGGCGGAACAGCCCCAGCATTTT. The chain joins TRBV3-1 (or the pseudogene TRBV3-2) to TRBJ1-5, with D perhaps TRBD1 (6 bases). V was pared by 5 bases and J by 7 bases, with 15 bases between. The CDR3 consists of 14 residues. The V gene's germline CDR1 is LGHDT and CDR2 YNNKEL (reference sequence).

In this sample, this clone turned up a few times. V usage is TRBV18 and J usage is TRBJ1-2; 7 positions agree with TRBD1. The germline CDR1 and CDR2 sequences are KGHSH and LQKENI. The trim removed 3 bases at V and 0 bases at J, leaving 13 bases unmatched. The CDR3 is 18 amino acids. CDR3 loop: CASSPEPRTGPTNYGYTF. CDR3 DNA sequence: TGTGCCAGCTCACCCGAACCAAGGACAGGTCCCACTAACTATGGCTACACCTTC.

The chain links TRBV4-1 to TRBJ2-3; no firm D call. Trimming took off 0 bases at V and 4 bases at J, with 11 bases between the two ends. The CDR3 is 15 residues long. CDR1 and CDR2 (germline): MGHRA, YSYEKL. The CDR3 DNA reads as TGCGCCAGCAGCCAAGATCGGGTTTTGGCAGATACGCAGTATTTT. Amino acids: CASSQDRVLADTQYF.

V and J are TRBV29-1 and TRBJ1-2; the D gene is possibly TRBD1 (6 bases). With 2 bases removed from V and 8 bases from J, the gap between germline ends came to 18 bases. Germline CDR1 is SQVTM and CDR2 is ANQGSEA. CDR3 size: 14 residues. The CDR3 protein is CSVENEQGSKGYTF. CDR3 sequence (DNA): TGCAGCGTTGAAAACGAACAGGGATCGAAAGGCTACACCTTC.

The CDR3 protein is CASSYGPGTNDYGYTF. The CDR3 DNA sequence: TGTGCCAGCAGTTACGGCCCCGGGACAAATGACTATGGCTACACCTTC. The genes are TRBV6-2 or TRBV6-3 and TRBJ1-2, with D possibly matching TRBD1 (6 bases). Trimming stripped 2 bases from V and 3 bases from J, with 16 bases between. Per germline, CDR1 MNHEY and CDR2 SVGEGT. There are 16 residues in the CDR3.

This chain joins TRBV27 and TRBJ2-2, with a tentative D call TRBD1 (5 bases). The CDR3 sequence is 17 residues long. The V end lost 6 bases, the J end lost 6 bases, and 23 bases lay between the germline ends. Per germline, CDR1 MNHEY and CDR2 SMNVEV (reference sequence). CDR3 residues: CASSVLPQAGSPGELFF. The DNA for the CDR3 is TGTGCCAGCAGCGTCCTCCCCCAGGCAGGGTCCCCCGGGGAGCTGTTTTTT.

This clone has just one count. This chain uses TRBV18 with TRBJ2-3, with D perhaps TRBD2 (7 bases). Germline V lookup: CDR1 KGHSH, CDR2 LQKENI. The V end was cut by 3 bases, the J end by 4 bases, with 11 bases between. This CDR3 is built from 14 residues. The CDR3 loop reads CASSPRGGPDTQYF. The CDR3, as DNA: TGTGCCAGCTCACCTAGGGGGGGCCCAGATACGCAGTATTTT.

The V call is TRBV3-1 (or the pseudogene TRBV3-2), the J call TRBJ1-3; D is perhaps TRBD1 (5 bases). CDR3 length: 14 residues. V was shortened by 3 bases and J by 2 bases, with 8 bases between the two germline ends. The germline gives CDR1 LGHDT, CDR2 YNNKEL (reference sequence). The CDR3 DNA sequence: TGTGCCAGCAGCCAGGGGGGTACTGGAAACACCATATATTTT. Translating it yields CASSQGGTGNTIYF.

This chain links TRBV13 with TRBJ1-2, with D tentatively TRBD1 (5 bases). Trimming shortened V by 0 bases and J by 3 bases, and 8 bases separated the two germline ends. This CDR3 is 14 amino acids long. From germline, CDR1 is PRHDT and CDR2 FYEKMQ (reference sequence). The CDR3 loop is CASSLGDTYYGYTF. The CDR3 coding sequence is TGTGCCAGCAGCTTAGGGGACACTTACTATGGCTACACCTTC.

The gene calls are TRBV5-4 and TRBJ1-4, with 9 positions matching TRBD1. This CDR3 contains 17 residues. Germline V gene sequence: CDR1 SGHNT, CDR2 YYREEE (reference sequence). The V and J ends lost 2 bases and 2 bases, in that order; junction bases with no gene match: 7. CDR3 sequence: CASSLGKQGATNEKLFF. DNA of the CDR3: TGTGCCAGCAGCTTAGGAAAACAGGGGGCGACTAATGAAAAACTGTTTTTT.